This T cell receptor (beta chain) was sequenced for a study of T cells in localized non-small cell lung cancer (dated by TCRdb to 2019 to 2021). The study in broad terms: T cell repertoires of 200 to 250 early-stage NSCLC patients were analyzed, with tumors being compared against uninvolved tumor-adjacent lungs. The cohort comprised approximately 240 treatment-naïve NSCLC patients with resected, localized lung tumors. A mean age of about 66 years was recorded for the NSCLC patients, of whom 120 to 150 were male and more than 95 were female. The paper as a whole reports these results and caveats: Multi-region tumor sequencing was not performed, so intratumor heterogeneity could not be excluded. Higher blood T cell density associated with longer overall survival, while higher adjacent-lung clonality associated with shorter survival. The highest T cell clonality was observed in uninvolved tumor-adjacent lung, where clonality exceeded that of tumor, suggesting that antigenic responses were more focused in uninvolved tumor-adjacent lung. Because the study design was exploratory, TCR variables were selected using unadjusted p-values without false-discovery rate correction. A median of 57 of the top 100 tumor clones turned up in the paired uninvolved adjacent lung, and approximately 30 of those clones also ranked among the top 100 of that same adjacent lung.

TCR beta CDR3 regions were sequenced from DNA using the immunoSEQ Assay. Under the source paper's analysis protocol: T cell density was computed as TCR beta template counts normalized to usable DNA estimated by amplifying housekeeping genes. Richness was estimated using the preseqR package, with extrapolation to 400,000 templates for PBMC samples and to 120,000 templates for tissue samples. Clonality was defined as one minus Pielou's evenness. Tissue-enriched TCRs were identified through differential abundance testing performed on productive amino-acid clonotypes, with a minimum total count of 5 and an alpha of 0.1. Repertoire overlap between compartments was quantified with the Jaccard Index and Morisita Overlap Index. GLIPH clustered TCR beta CDR3s with public tetramer-defined viral CDR3s; viral motifs required at least three viral sequences plus V-gene enrichment. TCRdb stores this immuneACCESS table with in-frame sequences only. Part of the clones is absent; in the studies checked, under half of the shortfall reflects unresolved V genes, and no reason is known for the rest. The V and J calls and the clone size are those of that table, but D and trimming were determined from the DNA. The sample table shows over 70,000 clones, and around 90% are seen once. 4.1% of the sample lies in the top ten.

This clone was counted only a few times. There is no known antigen for this receptor. Base qualities are not recorded, but no much larger clone differs from it by a single base. At diagnosis, peripheral blood, uninvolved tumor-adjacent lung and tumor were collected and were preserved as a mix of fresh-frozen and FFPE material. For TCR repertoire profiling, blood samples were analyzed as peripheral blood mononuclear cells. Spanning cysteine to phenylalanine, the CDR3 consists of 14 amino acids. Just the 42-base CDR3 DNA is kept, in frame starting at base 1. CDR1 and CDR2 were assigned from the germline V gene as MNHNS and SASEGT. The junction carries 17 bases between V and J, which are trimmed by 6 bases and 6 bases respectively.

The sequence joins TRBV6-1 to TRBJ1-2, and TRBD1 may be the D gene, going by 5 matching bases. This material consisted of PBMCs, taken before any cancer treatment. This receptor was obtained from a woman aged 40-70 years with stage II squamous cell lung carcinoma. The nucleotides read TGTGCCAGCAGCCTGGTAGGAGGGGTAAATGGCTACACCTTC. This encodes CASSLVGGVNGYTF.